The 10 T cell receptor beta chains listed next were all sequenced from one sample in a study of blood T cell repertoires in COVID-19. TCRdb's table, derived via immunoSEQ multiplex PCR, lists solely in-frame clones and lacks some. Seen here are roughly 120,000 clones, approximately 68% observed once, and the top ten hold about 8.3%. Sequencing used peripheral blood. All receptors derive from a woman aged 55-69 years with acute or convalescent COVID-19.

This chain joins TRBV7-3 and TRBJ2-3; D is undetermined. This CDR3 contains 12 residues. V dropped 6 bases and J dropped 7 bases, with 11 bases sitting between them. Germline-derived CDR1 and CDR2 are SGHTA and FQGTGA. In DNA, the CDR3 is TGTGCCAGCAGTCCAGACTCAAATACGCAGTATTTT. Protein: CASSPDSNTQYF.

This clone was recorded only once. The CDR3: CASSIQRTGAGNTIYF. The CDR3 DNA follows: TGTGCCAGTAGTATCCAGAGGACAGGGGCTGGAAACACCATATATTTT. The chain joins TRBV19 to TRBJ1-3, with 9 nucleotides matching TRBD1. Germline values: CDR1 LNHDA, CDR2 SQIVND (reference sequence). The length of the CDR3 is 16 residues. The V and J ends lost 3 bases and 2 bases, in that order; junction bases with no gene match: 5.

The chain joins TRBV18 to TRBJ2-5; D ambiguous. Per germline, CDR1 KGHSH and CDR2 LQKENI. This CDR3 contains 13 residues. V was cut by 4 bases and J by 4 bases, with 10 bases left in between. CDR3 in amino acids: CASSRVSGETQYF. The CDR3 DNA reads TGTGCCAGCTCACGCGTATCAGGAGAGACCCAGTACTTC.

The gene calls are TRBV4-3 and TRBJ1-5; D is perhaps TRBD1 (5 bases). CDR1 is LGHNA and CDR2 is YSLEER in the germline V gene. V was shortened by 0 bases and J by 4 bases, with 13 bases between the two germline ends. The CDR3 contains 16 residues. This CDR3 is CASSQDIGQGNQPQHF. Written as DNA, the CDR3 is TGCGCCAGCAGCCAAGATATAGGGCAGGGAAATCAGCCCCAGCATTTT.

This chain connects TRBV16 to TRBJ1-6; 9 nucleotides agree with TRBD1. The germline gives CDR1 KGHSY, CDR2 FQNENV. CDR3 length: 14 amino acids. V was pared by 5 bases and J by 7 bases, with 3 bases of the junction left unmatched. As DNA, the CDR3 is TGTGCCAGCAGCACCGGGACAGGGAATTCACCCCTCCACTTT. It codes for CASSTGTGNSPLHF.

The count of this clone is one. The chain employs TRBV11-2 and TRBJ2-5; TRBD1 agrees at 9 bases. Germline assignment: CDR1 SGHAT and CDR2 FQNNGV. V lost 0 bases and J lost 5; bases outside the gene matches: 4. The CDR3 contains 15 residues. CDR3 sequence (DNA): TGTGCCAGCAGCTTAGACCCGACAGGGGGGGAGACCCAGTACTTC. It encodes CASSLDPTGGETQYF.

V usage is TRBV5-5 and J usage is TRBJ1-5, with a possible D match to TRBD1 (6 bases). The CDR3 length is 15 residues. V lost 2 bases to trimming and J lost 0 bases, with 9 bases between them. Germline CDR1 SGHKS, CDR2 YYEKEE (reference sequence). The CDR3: CASSFGQTSNQPQHF. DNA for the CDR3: TGTGCCAGCAGCTTCGGACAGACTAGCAATCAGCCCCAGCATTTT.

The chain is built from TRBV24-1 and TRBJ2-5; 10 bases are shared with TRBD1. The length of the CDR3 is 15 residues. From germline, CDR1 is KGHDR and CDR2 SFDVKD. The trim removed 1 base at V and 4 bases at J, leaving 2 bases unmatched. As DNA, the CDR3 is TGTGCCACCAGTGATTTTGGACAGGGGGTAGAGACCCAGTACTTC. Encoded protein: CATSDFGQGVETQYF.

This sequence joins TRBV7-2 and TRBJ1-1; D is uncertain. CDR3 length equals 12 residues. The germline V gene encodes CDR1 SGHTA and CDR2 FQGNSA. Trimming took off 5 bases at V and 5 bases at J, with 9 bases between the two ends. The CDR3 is CASSLSKTEAFF. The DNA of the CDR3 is TGTGCCAGCAGCCTGAGTAAGACTGAAGCTTTCTTT.

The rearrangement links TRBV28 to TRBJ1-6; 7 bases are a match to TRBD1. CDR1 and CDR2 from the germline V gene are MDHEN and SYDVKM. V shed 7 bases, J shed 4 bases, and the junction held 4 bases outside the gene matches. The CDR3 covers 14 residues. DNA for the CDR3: TGTGCCAGCAACTCGGGACAGTATAATTCACCCCTCCACTTT. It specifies CASNSGQYNSPLHF.